This T cell receptor (beta chain) was sequenced for a study of human T cells and chemical hapten exposure. Study-level points and caveats: With regard to DPC sensitization, TCRs above 1 in 1000 frequency did not change.

This clonotype was observed at least ten times. The antigen remains unidentified. Germline CDR1 reads MNHEY; CDR2 reads SMNVEV (reference sequence). The CDR3 has 13 residues. V shed 0 bases and J shed 9 bases, with 9 bases lying between them. Time point reported: pre-sensitization, week 0. The treatment denotes: therapeutic diphenylcyclopropenone sensitization with weekly scalp DPC. Under the authors' procedure: Samples held a median of roughly 100,000 TCRs, range 23,224–690,600. Each CDR3 protein gets one entry after TCRdb re-called the RACE reads with MiXCR. TCRdb's processing, not the authors', yielded these V and J calls. This table holds 280,000 or so distinct CDR3 sequences, roughly 7.4% found once.

This material consisted of whole blood, taken in connection with sensitization to the hapten diphenylcyclopropenone (DPC). The rearrangement joins TRBV27 to TRBJ2-1; D possibly matches TRBD1 or TRBD2 (6 bases each). The sequence came from a young man with alopecia areata. Some clones in this sample may be carry-over from other donors' samples. The DNA of the CDR3 is TGTGCCAGCAGTTTATCCGGGGGCGGTGAGCAGTTCTTC. Protein product: CASSLSGGGEQFF.